This is a list of T cell receptor beta chains from one sample in a study of shared clonotypes between healthy human individuals. Generated by immunoSEQ multiplex PCR, the TCRdb table keeps only in-frame clones and is missing some. The profile shows over 700,000 clones, roughly 72% of them singletons. Sequencing input: memory CD4+ T cells sorted from blood. Receptors were obtained from a woman aged 30 to 39 in good health. CDR3s include the opening cysteine and the closing phenylalanine or tryptophan. Some rows have no size entry. The others give once, few or many, or a class for an expanded clone.

v_gene: TRBV5-1
abundance: NA
CDR3aa: CASSFTSPDWKETQYF

v_gene: TRBV6-1
abundance: NA
CDR3aa: CASSPPAASPYEQYF

v_gene: TRBV21-1
abundance: NA
CDR3aa: CASSKTLSRGDQPQHF

v_gene: TRBV7-9
abundance: NA
CDR3aa: CASSPGQGGYGYTF

v_gene: TRBV2
abundance: NA
CDR3aa: CASRLDSSTEAFF

v_gene: TRBV6-1
abundance: NA
CDR3aa: CASSEALNGYTF

v_gene: TRBV13
abundance: NA
CDR3aa: CASTGQNQGLAGELFF

v_gene: TRBV18
abundance: NA
CDR3aa: CASSPVADANTGELFF

v_gene: TRBV7-9
abundance: few
CDR3aa: CASSSSGPSRAYEQYF

v_gene: TRBV7-8
abundance: NA
CDR3aa: CASSLALTGGSNQPQHF

v_gene: TRBV20-1
abundance: NA
CDR3aa: CSASSHYEQFF

v_gene: TRBV6-5
abundance: few
CDR3aa: CASSYPNGSPSEQYF

v_gene: TRBV19
abundance: NA
CDR3aa: CASSKHSGQFNQPQHF

v_gene: TRBV2
abundance: NA
CDR3aa: CASSIQVTEAFF

v_gene: TRBV5-1
abundance: NA
CDR3aa: CASSLVGHEQFF

v_gene: TRBV18
abundance: NA
CDR3aa: CASSRGGATNEKLFF